Listed here are 29 T cell receptor beta chains from one sample, sequenced in a study of early T cells in non-severe SARS-CoV-2 infection. TCRdb processed the 5' RACE reads anew with MiXCR; each CDR3 protein has one entry. Of about 58,000 distinct CDR3 sequences in the sample, over 9.5% were seen once. The sample was whole blood. The receptors shown here come from an adult who was a healthcare worker with PCR-confirmed SARS-CoV-2 infection or an uninfected control (not recorded which).

This clonotype occurred many times. CDR3 DNA: TGTGCCAGCAGCCATCCTTCAGGGAAGAAACTGTTTTTT. The encoded protein is CASSHPSGKKLFF. J is TRBJ1-4 and V is TRBV21-1; the table's D call of TRBD1 was not tested on the DNA. TRBV21-1 is recorded as a pseudogene. The CDR3 runs 13 residues.

V is TRBV29-1 and J is TRBJ2-7; unclear D gene. Germline V gene sequence: CDR1 SQVTM, CDR2 ANQGSEA. CDR3 length equals 13 residues. V was trimmed by 2 bases and J by 6 bases, leaving 14 bases between them. The CDR3: CSVESVELGEQYF. CDR3 coding DNA: TGCAGCGTTGAATCGGTAGAACTGGGCGAGCAGTACTTC.

This clonotype was seen many times. This chain joins TRBV5-5 and TRBJ2-1; D is ambiguous. V was pared by 4 bases and J by 8 bases, with 16 bases between. CDR1 and CDR2 from the germline V gene are SGHKS and YYEKEE (reference sequence). The CDR3 runs to 14 residues. The CDR3 sequence: CASSRDSIEDEQFF. CDR3 nucleotides: TGTGCCAGCAGCCGCGACTCCATCGAGGATGAGCAGTTCTTC.

The chain uses TRBV4-3 and TRBJ2-3; 12 bases line up with TRBD2. Germline V CDR1 and CDR2: LGHNA, YSLEER. The CDR3 totals 18 residues. V shed 0 bases, J shed 4 bases, and the junction held 8 bases outside the gene matches. In DNA form, the CDR3 reads TGCGCCAGCAGCCAAGATACGTCTAGCGGGAGGGCCCCAGATACGCAGTATTTT. It codes for CASSQDTSSGRAPDTQYF.

The genes are TRBV3-1 and TRBJ1-2, with 7 positions matching TRBD1. CDR1 and CDR2 (germline): LGHDT, YNNKEL (reference sequence). There are 14 residues in the CDR3. Trimming removed 0 bases from V and 6 bases from J; junction bases left unmatched: 4. The CDR3 reads CASSQDDRVDGYTF. CDR3 coding DNA: TGTGCCAGCAGCCAAGATGACAGGGTGGATGGCTACACCTTC.

This clonotype has only a few counts. The V call is TRBV28, the J call TRBJ1-5; D is uncertain. The germline V gene encodes CDR1 MDHEN and CDR2 SYDVKM. The ends were cut back, 7 bases at V and 6 bases at J, with 10 bases in the middle. CDR3 length: 12 residues. The CDR3 loop is CASTKSGQPQHF. Here the CDR3 DNA reads TGTGCCAGCACCAAGAGCGGTCAGCCCCAGCATTTT.

This clonotype occurred a few times. The rearrangement uses TRBV19 and TRBJ1-6; D possibly corresponds to TRBD1 (5 bases). Germline CDR1 is LNHDA and CDR2 is SQIVND (reference sequence). V dropped 5 bases and J dropped 12 bases, with 11 bases sitting between them. The CDR3 length is 12 residues. Here the CDR3 reads CASSLPGGPLHF. The CDR3 bases are TGTGCCAGTAGTCTCCCCGGGGGACCCCTCCACTTT. Looking up the rest from reference TRBV19 and TRBJ1-6 gives the full variable domain: DGGITQSPKYLFRKEGQNVTLSCEQNLNHDAMYWYRQDPGQGLRLIYYSQIVNDFQKGDIAEGYSVSREKKESFPLTVTSAQKNPTAFYLCASSLPGGPLHFGNGTRLTVT.

The J gene is TRBJ2-3, the V gene TRBV12-3 or TRBV12-4; 7 nucleotides agree with TRBD2. V gave up 2 bases and J gave up 3 bases; unmatched junction bases: 5. CDR3 length equals 15 residues. The CDR3 region is CASSLTGRRTDTQYF. CDR3 nucleotide sequence: TGTGCCAGCAGTTTAACCGGGAGGAGGACAGATACGCAGTATTTT.

This clonotype was seen repeatedly, ten times or more. This rearrangement joins TRBV29-1 to TRBJ2-5, with D perhaps TRBD1 (5 bases). Germline lookup yields CDR1 SQVTM and CDR2 ANQGSEA. V lost 4 bases and J 5 bases, leaving 11 bases between the germline ends. The CDR3 consists of 12 residues. CDR3 sequence reads: CSVAGNSETQYF. The CDR3 bases are TGCAGCGTTGCAGGGAACTCTGAGACCCAGTACTTC.

This clonotype has only a few counts. The rearrangement links TRBV18 to TRBJ2-1; tentative D call: TRBD2 (5 bases). Germline V lookup: CDR1 KGHSH, CDR2 LQKENI. V was clipped by 4 bases and J by 4 bases, with 17 bases between them. The CDR3 is 16 residues long. CDR3 bases: TGTGCCAGCTCACTGCCCGGACCGCCGGGATACAATGAGCAGTTCTTC. Translated, it gives CASSLPGPPGYNEQFF.

This clonotype was seen many times. The J gene is TRBJ1-1, the V gene TRBV20-1; the D is unclear. This CDR3 contains 13 residues. The germline gives CDR1 DFQATT, CDR2 SNEGSKA (reference sequence). V dropped 6 bases and J dropped 1 base, with 12 bases sitting between them. CDR3 region: CSAPSPENTEAFF. The CDR3 bases are TGCAGTGCCCCATCCCCCGAGAACACTGAAGCTTTCTTT.

This clonotype has just a few counts. This rearrangement joins TRBV9 to TRBJ2-7; possible D gene TRBD2, 5 bases. Germline V gene sequence: CDR1 SGDLS, CDR2 YYNGEE. The CDR3 extends over 15 amino acids. Trimming pared 4 bases from V and 4 bases from J, leaving 18 bases between. The CDR3 loop is CASSPRPVTSYEQYF. The DNA for the CDR3 is TGTGCCAGCAGCCCCCGACCCGTTACTAGTTACGAGCAGTACTTC.

Ten or more counts support this clonotype. The gene calls are TRBV7-2 and TRBJ2-7; 11 nucleotides agree with TRBD2. Trimming took 7 bases from V and 6 from J; bases not matched to a gene: 11. The germline gives CDR1 SGHTA, CDR2 FQGNSA. This CDR3 comprises 15 residues. Here the CDR3 DNA reads TGTGCCAGCAAGGAGAGTAGCGGGAGGGCGAGCGAGCAGTACTTC. Translated, it gives CASKESSGRASEQYF.

This clonotype appeared a few times. The chain couples TRBV12-3 or TRBV12-4 to TRBJ1-2, with D perhaps TRBD1 (5 bases). The CDR3 is 13 amino acids. Trimming cost V 6 bases and J 2 bases, with 10 bases left between them. DNA of the CDR3: TGTGCCAGCAGCCCAGGACAAAACTATGGCTACACCTTC. It yields the protein CASSPGQNYGYTF.

This clonotype was found many times. This sequence joins TRBV11-2 and TRBJ1-1; 8 bases are shared with TRBD1. This CDR3 has 15 amino acids. Trimming removed 5 bases from V and 0 bases from J; junction bases left unmatched: 5. Per germline, CDR1 SGHAT and CDR2 FQNNGV. CDR3 amino acids: CASSERTGMNTEAFF. CDR3 sequence (DNA): TGTGCCAGCAGCGAACGGACAGGGATGAACACTGAAGCTTTCTTT.

The chain has TRBV4-2 and TRBJ1-1; no clear D gene. CDR1 is LGHNA and CDR2 is YNFKEQ in the germline V gene. This CDR3 is 17 amino acids long. V lost 0 bases and J 0 bases, leaving 14 bases between the germline ends. This CDR3 reads CASSQDADTRLNTEAFF. In nucleotides, the CDR3 is TGTGCCAGCAGCCAAGATGCAGACACACGATTGAACACTGAAGCTTTCTTT.

This clonotype was detected a few times. The rearrangement uses TRBV5-1 and TRBJ1-1; a possible D gene is TRBD1 (5 bases). CDR1 is SGHRS, CDR2 YFSETQ, per germline. The length of the CDR3 is 14 residues. V lost 4 bases and J lost 0, with 10 bases in between. The CDR3 DNA is TGCGCCAGCAGCCCGACAGTCATGAACACTGAAGCTTTCTTT. It is translated as CASSPTVMNTEAFF. Supplemented by reference TRBV5-1 and TRBJ1-1, the full variable domain reads KAGVTQTPRYLIKTRGQQVTLSCSPISGHRSVSWYQQTPGQGLQFLFEYFSETQRNKGNFPGRFSGRQFSNSRSEMNVSTLELGDSALYLCASSPTVMNTEAFFGQGTRLTVV.

V usage is TRBV12-3 or TRBV12-4 and J usage is TRBJ2-2, with D unclear. The CDR3 covers 13 residues. Trimming took off 6 bases at V and 4 bases at J, with 9 bases between the two ends. The CDR3, as DNA: TGTGCCAGCAGCGACACGGTCACCGGGGAGCTGTTTTTT. As protein: CASSDTVTGELFF.

This clonotype appeared a few times. This chain connects TRBV2 to TRBJ2-3; 13 positions match TRBD2. J gave up 2 bases and V 6 bases, and 5 bases lay outside the gene matches. In germline, CDR1 is SNHLY, CDR2 FYNNEI. CDR3 length: 16 residues. DNA for the CDR3: TGTGCCAGCAGCACTAGCGGGGGGGCCTTCACAGATACGCAGTATTTT. Its translation: CASSTSGGAFTDTQYF.

In this sample, this clonotype turned up many times. CDR3 residues: CAISEQGLAADTQYF. DNA of the CDR3: TGTGCCATCAGTGAGCAGGGACTAGCAGCGGATACGCAGTATTTT. V usage is TRBV10-3 and J usage is TRBJ2-3, with 9 bases fitting TRBD2. Germline V gene lookup returns CDR1 ENHRY and CDR2 SYGVKD. The V and J ends lost 2 bases and 6 bases, in that order; junction bases with no gene match: 6. The CDR3 has 15 residues.

The rearrangement links TRBV29-1 to TRBJ1-2; D is undetermined. Germline V gene data show CDR1 as SQVTM and CDR2 as ANQGSEA. V lost 7 bases, J lost 8 bases, and 14 bases lay in between. This CDR3 comprises 11 residues. CDR3 in amino acids: CSAQMGTGYTF. CDR3 bases: TGCAGCGCCCAGATGGGTACGGGCTACACCTTC.

This clonotype was seen at least ten times. This chain joins TRBV30 and TRBJ1-1; D gene unclear. This CDR3 is 10 amino acids long. Germline lookup yields CDR1 GTSNPN and CDR2 SVGIG (reference sequence). Trimming took 4 bases from V and 9 from J, leaving 9 bases between them. The CDR3 protein is CAWIGGKAFF. CDR3 nucleotide sequence: TGTGCCTGGATCGGCGGGAAAGCTTTCTTT.

The chain uses TRBV14 and TRBJ1-1; no firm D call. Germline V gives CDR1 SGHDN, CDR2 FVKESK. The CDR3 is 13 amino acids. V lost 6 bases to trimming and J lost 3 bases, with 11 bases between them. The CDR3 nucleotides are TGTGCCAGCAGTGGAGGGTGGGACACTGAAGCTTTCTTT. Its protein product is CASSGGWDTEAFF.

This clonotype occurred many times. The chain joins TRBV29-1 to TRBJ2-7; TRBD2 is a possible D gene (6 bases). Germline-derived CDR1 and CDR2 are SQVTM and ANQGSEA. This CDR3 has 12 residues. Trimming shortened V by 7 bases and J by 1 base, and 11 bases separated the two germline ends. The CDR3 DNA reads as TGCAGCGGGAGGGACGATTCCTACGAGCAGTACTTC. Protein product: CSGRDDSYEQYF.

This clonotype was found many times. J is TRBJ1-2 and V is TRBV9, with D tentatively TRBD1 (5 bases). V lost 4 bases to trimming and J lost 4 bases, with 17 bases between them. CDR1 and CDR2 (germline): SGDLS, YYNGEE. CDR3 length equals 15 residues. The CDR3 sequence is CASSLSSGGVYGYTF. In nucleotides, the CDR3 is TGTGCCAGCAGCTTAAGTTCCGGAGGGGTCTATGGCTACACCTTC.

This clonotype has ten or more counts. The gene calls are TRBV29-1 and TRBJ1-2, with a weak D call TRBD1 (5 bases). The CDR3 is made up of 13 amino acids. Germline CDR1 SQVTM, CDR2 ANQGSEA. Trimming removed 0 bases from V and 7 bases from J, with 12 bases in between. The CDR3, as DNA: TGCAGCGTTGAAGATCAGACCCAGGGTGGCTACACCTTC. Amino acids: CSVEDQTQGGYTF.

The V call is TRBV6-1, the J call TRBJ1-2; D unclear. The ends were cut back, 6 bases at V and 0 bases at J, with 8 bases in the middle. Germline V gives CDR1 MNHNS, CDR2 SASEGT. The CDR3 length is 13 residues. DNA of the CDR3: TGTGCCAGCAGGGAGACAACTAACTATGGCTACACCTTC. Residues: CASRETTNYGYTF.

There are many counts of this clonotype. This chain joins TRBV20-1 and TRBJ2-7; TRBD1 matches 9 bases. Per germline, CDR1 DFQATT and CDR2 SNEGSKA (reference sequence). The CDR3 is 14 residues long. Trimming removed 6 bases from V and 3 bases from J; junction bases left unmatched: 9. This CDR3 reads CSADRQGVDYEQYF. The CDR3 region has the DNA TGCAGTGCGGATCGACAGGGGGTAGACTACGAGCAGTACTTC.

This clonotype was seen more than once but under ten times. The chain has TRBV29-1 and TRBJ1-1, with no clear D. CDR1 is SQVTM and CDR2 is ANQGSEA in the germline V gene. The CDR3 is 13 residues long. V gave up 8 bases and J gave up 4 bases, with 17 bases separating them. CDR3 amino acids: CSSTSVSSTEAFF. CDR3 nucleotide sequence: TGCAGCTCCACGTCAGTATCAAGCACTGAAGCTTTCTTT.